The TCR beta chain described here comes from a study of blood T cell repertoires in COVID-19. Germline values: CDR1 MDHEN, CDR2 SYDVKM. V lost 7 bases, J lost 2 bases, and 14 bases lay in between. CDR3 length: 14 residues. Only in-frame clones appear in the TCRdb table, and some are missing; sequencing was by immunoSEQ multiplex PCR. The table lists a few hundred thousand clones, roughly 90% of them singletons, with about 11% in the top ten. Sequenced material: peripheral blood. The J gene is TRBJ1-2, the V gene TRBV28; D not resolved. The sequence came from a woman aged 25 to 45 with COVID-19, enrolled during active disease. The CDR3, as DNA: TGTGCCAGCACCCTTGGGCCCGCCAACTATGGCTACACCTTC. This translates into CASTLGPANYGYTF.